This T cell receptor beta chain was sequenced during a study of OX40 agonist ivuxolimab in advanced cancers. The overall study: Patients in the trial were receiving intravenous ivuxolimab every 2 weeks, at doses of 0.01 to 10 mg/kg.

Assay: immunoSEQ multiplex PCR; the TCRdb copy retains only in-frame clones and omits some. The sample yields tens of thousands of clones, approximately 89% seen once. V was shortened by 0 bases and J by 3 bases, with 12 bases between the two germline ends. The CDR3 contains 15 residues. CDR1 is SGDLS and CDR2 is YYNGEE in the germline V gene. Specimen: CD4+ or CD8+ T cells sorted from blood, collected in a trial of the OX40 agonist ivuxolimab. V gene TRBV9 combines with J gene TRBJ2-5, with D hard to call. This receptor was obtained from an adult with an advanced solid tumor such as melanoma, head and neck, liver or kidney cancer. Written as DNA, the CDR3 is TGTGCCAGCAGCGTAGATGGCCGACGGGAAGAGACCCAGTACTTC. Amino acids: CASSVDGRREETQYF.